The rows below give T cell receptor beta chains drawn from one sample of a study of T cell responses to AZD1222 COVID-19 vaccine. Some clones are missing from TCRdb's copy, which holds only in-frame ones; the method was immunoSEQ multiplex PCR. The data hold under 140,000 clones, with 70% to 90% observed a single time. This specimen consisted of peripheral blood, obtained on day 0 of AZD1222 vaccination. Receptors were obtained from an adult in good health. CDR3s include the opening cysteine and the closing phenylalanine or tryptophan. Fields, in order: V gene, clone size, J gene, D gene, CDR3 DNA, CDR3 protein. A D gene is named only where the DNA matches it firmly. The size entry is marked missing in some rows and otherwise reads once, few, many or a size class.

>TRBV5-5|-|TRBJ1-2|-
TGTGCCAGCAGCTTGGCGTCCGACTATGGCTACACCTTC
CASSLASDYGYTF
>TRBV28|-|TRBJ2-7|-
TGTGCCAGCAGTTTACCCGCCACGGGAGATCCCTACGAGCAGTACTTC
CASSLPATGDPYEQYF
>TRBV3-1/TRBV3-2|once|TRBJ1-1|-
TGTGCCAGCAGCCAAGTGCCGTTGAACACTGAAGCTTTCTTT
CASSQVPLNTEAFF
>TRBV19|-|TRBJ2-6|TRBD1
TGTGCCAGTAGTGAACTGGCCTTGACAGGGGGTTTCTCTGGGGCCAACGTCCTGACTTTC
CASSELALTGGFSGANVLTF
>TRBV7-3|-|TRBJ2-2|-
TGTGCCAGCAGCTCCTACGGTGCGGGGGCCTCGAACACCGGGGAGCTGTTTTTT
CASSSYGAGASNTGELFF
>TRBV5-1|-|TRBJ1-2|TRBD1
TGCGCCAGCAGCTCGGGACAGGGATACTATGGCTACACCTTC
CASSSGQGYYGYTF
>TRBV2|-|TRBJ2-7|TRBD1
TGTGCCAGCAGTACAGGGGTTCTCGAGCAGTACTTC
CASSTGVLEQYF
>TRBV12-2|-|TRBJ2-3|-
TGTGCAAGTCGCTTACTACCCCGGGACACCCTCGTTAATATCGCAGATACGCAGTATTTT
CASRLLPRDTLVNIADTQYF
>TRBV6-5|-|TRBJ2-2|TRBD1
TGTGCCAGCAGCCGGGACAGGGGGCTCGGGGAGCTGTTTTTT
CASSRDRGLGELFF
>TRBV28|-|TRBJ2-6|-
TGTGCCAGCAGTTCGGATCCAGGGACTGGGGCCAACGTCCTGACTTTC
CASSSDPGTGANVLTF
>TRBV28|-|TRBJ1-1|TRBD1
TGTGCCAGCAGTTTATGGGGACAGGGAGGGAACACTGAAGCTTTCTTT
CASSLWGQGGNTEAFF
>TRBV7-3|-|TRBJ1-3|-
TGTGCCAGCAGCGAAGGGGGCTCTGGAAACACCATATATTTT
CASSEGGSGNTIYF
>TRBV6-5|-|TRBJ2-7|-
TGTGCCAGCAGGTGGAAACAGGGTGTGGAGCAGTACTTC
CASRWKQGVEQYF
>TRBV1|-|TRBJ2-1|-
TGCACCAGCAGCCAAGCGTCCCGGGACTTCTACAATGAGCAGTTCTTC
CTSSQASRDFYNEQFF
>TRBV9|once|TRBJ2-1|TRBD2
TGTGCCAGCAGCGTAAGGGGGACTAGCAATGAGCAGTTCTTC
CASSVRGTSNEQFF
>TRBV6-6|few|TRBJ1-5|-
TGTGCCAGCAGTTTCTCCCGGGTGGAGGGGCAGCCCCAGCATTTT
CASSFSRVEGQPQHF
>TRBV7-6|-|TRBJ1-2|TRBD1
TGTGCCAGCAGCTTGGGACAGGGGGCAGCAGGCTATGGCTACACCTTC
CASSLGQGAAGYGYTF
>TRBV28|-|TRBJ1-2|-
TGTGCCAGCAGTTTCCGTCGCGGTAACTATGGCTACACCTTC
CASSFRRGNYGYTF
>TRBV7-9|-|TRBJ2-1|TRBD2
TGTGCCAGCAGCTTAGCCGAACTAGCGGGAGGGTGGTGGTTCTTC
CASSLAELAGGWWFF
>TRBV10-2|-|TRBJ1-1|-
TGCGCCGCCGGGAGGGCGAACACTGAAGCTTTCTTT
CAAGRANTEAFF
>TRBV19|-|TRBJ2-3|-
TGTGCCAGACGTGTTAGACTAGTGACTAGCACAGATACGCAGTATTTT
CARRVRLVTSTDTQYF
>TRBV6-5|once|TRBJ1-2|-
TGTGCCAGCACAGGCATCCGGGCGGGAGGCTACACCTTC
CASTGIRAGGYTF